This section outlines one T cell receptor (beta chain) sequence together with its context. Some clones are missing from TCRdb's copy, which holds only in-frame ones; the method was immunoSEQ multiplex PCR. The sample gives 2 million to 2.5 million clones, more than 90% of which show up once; less than 0.15% is in the top ten. This specimen comes from a study of shared clonotypes between healthy human individuals. The length of the CDR3 is 15 residues. V lost 5 bases to trimming and J lost 5 bases; unmatched junction nucleotides: 8. Germline lookup yields CDR1 SEHNR and CDR2 FQNEAQ (reference sequence). Participating donors were healthy, HIV-negative adults free of recent acute infections or vaccinations. The investigators split CD4+ cells into a CD45RA+ naive subset and a CD45RA-negative memory subset.

Sequenced: naive CD4+ T cells sorted from blood. Subset indicated: CD45RA+ positively selected. The sequence was collected from a man between 18 and 35 years old in good health. This chain links TRBV7-9 with TRBJ2-5; 10 bases agree with TRBD1. The CDR3 sequence: CASSRGQGGRETQYF. The CDR3 DNA follows: TGTGCCAGCAGCAGAGGACAGGGGGGAAGGGAGACCCAGTACTTC.